This T cell receptor (beta chain) originates from a study of T-cell reconstitution after alpha-beta-depleted transplantation in children. The V end lost 2 bases, the J end lost 2 bases, and 18 bases lay between the germline ends. CDR1 is DFQATT and CDR2 is SNEGSKA in the germline V gene (reference sequence). The CDR3 is 17 residues long. There are many counts of this clonotype. The authors prepared the TCRbeta library with unique molecular identifiers. TCRdb reanalysed the PCR reads using MiXCR and keeps one entry per CDR3 protein. The sample records some 640,000 distinct CDR3 sequences, 16% being singletons.

The sequence was obtained from a human donor who donated a stem cell graft to a child with acute myeloid leukemia. This sequence joins TRBV20-1 and TRBJ2-2; D is possibly TRBD1 (5 bases). The sequencing used PBMCs from the stem cell graft donor, collected from the stem cell graft. CDR3: CSARIEKGALNTGELFF. The CDR3 nucleotides read TGCAGTGCTAGAATAGAAAAAGGGGCGCTAAACACCGGGGAGCTGTTTTTT.